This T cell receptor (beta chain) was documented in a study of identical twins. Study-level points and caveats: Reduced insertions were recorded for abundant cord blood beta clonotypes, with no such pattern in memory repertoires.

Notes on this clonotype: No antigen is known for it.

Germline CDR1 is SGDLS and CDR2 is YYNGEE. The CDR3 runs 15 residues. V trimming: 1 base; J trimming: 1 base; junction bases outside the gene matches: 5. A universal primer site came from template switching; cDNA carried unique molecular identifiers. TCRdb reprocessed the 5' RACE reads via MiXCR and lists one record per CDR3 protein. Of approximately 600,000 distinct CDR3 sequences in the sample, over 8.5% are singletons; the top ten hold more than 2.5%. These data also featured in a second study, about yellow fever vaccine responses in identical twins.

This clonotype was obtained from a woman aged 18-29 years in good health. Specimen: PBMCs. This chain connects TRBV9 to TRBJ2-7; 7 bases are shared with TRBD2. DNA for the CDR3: TGTGCCAGCAGCGTATTTGGGGGGGATTCCTACGAGCAGTACTTC. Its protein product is CASSVFGGDSYEQYF. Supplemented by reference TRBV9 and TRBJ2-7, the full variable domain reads DSGVTQTPKHLITATGQRVTLRCSPRSGDLSVYWYQQSLDQGLQFLIQYYNGEERAKGNILERFSAQQFPDLHSELNLSSLELGDSALYFCASSVFGGDSYEQYFGPGTRLTVT.